A selection of T cell receptor beta chains follows, all from one sample in a study of blood T cell repertoires in COVID-19. The method was immunoSEQ multiplex PCR; TCRdb's version includes in-frame clones alone and lacks a portion of them. Of about 250,000 clones in the sample, about four fifths were seen once. Material: peripheral blood. These receptors all come from a man aged 45-65 years with active or convalescent COVID-19. CDR3s leave out the opening cysteine and the closing phenylalanine or tryptophan.

V gene: TRBV5-4
J gene: TRBJ1-6
CDR3 protein: ASSASTGQSPLH

V gene: TRBV7-8
J gene: TRBJ2-7
CDR3 protein: ASSFSGYEQY

V gene: TRBV25-1
J gene: TRBJ1-2
CDR3 protein: ASSVGTGGNYGYT

V gene: TRBV19
J gene: TRBJ1-2
CDR3 protein: ASSIGGGNYGYT

V gene: TRBV2
J gene: TRBJ2-3
CDR3 protein: ASRWDNTDTQY

V gene: TRBV5-6
J gene: TRBJ1-6
CDR3 protein: ASSFDRNSPLH

V gene: TRBV30
J gene: TRBJ2-3
CDR3 protein: AWSVRRGTDTQY

V gene: TRBV11-1
J gene: TRBJ2-6
CDR3 protein: ASSFVSGANVLT

V gene: TRBV7-8
J gene: TRBJ1-1
CDR3 protein: ASSLPPYTEAF

V gene: TRBV20-1
J gene: TRBJ1-2
CDR3 protein: SADSREGYT

V gene: TRBV6-5
J gene: TRBJ1-6
CDR3 protein: ASSTGNSPLH

V gene: TRBV10-1
J gene: TRBJ2-5
CDR3 protein: ASSESWTTKETQY

V gene: TRBV27
J gene: TRBJ1-1
CDR3 protein: ASSLSERGSGPEAF

V gene: TRBV6-5
J gene: TRBJ1-2
CDR3 protein: ASSIDRVRGYT

V gene: TRBV11-3
J gene: TRBJ2-1
CDR3 protein: ASSLEAGGYNEQF

V gene: TRBV9
J gene: TRBJ1-6
CDR3 protein: ASSVGTPYNSPLH

V gene: TRBV7-2
J gene: TRBJ2-3
CDR3 protein: ASSSRGDTDTQY

V gene: TRBV5-6
J gene: TRBJ2-1
CDR3 protein: ASSRISPGGVDEQF

V gene: TRBV27
J gene: TRBJ1-4
CDR3 protein: ASSLTGGKKLF

V gene: TRBV19
J gene: TRBJ2-1
CDR3 protein: ASRGVSDEQF

V gene: TRBV4-2
J gene: TRBJ2-7
CDR3 protein: ASSQDARPSYEQY

V gene: TRBV2
J gene: TRBJ2-3
CDR3 protein: ASRLRGGGTDTQY

V gene: TRBV5-4
J gene: TRBJ1-2
CDR3 protein: ASSPSPGTVYGYT

V gene: TRBV24-1
J gene: TRBJ2-3
CDR3 protein: ATSDLEDSSTDTQY

V gene: TRBV9
J gene: TRBJ2-2
CDR3 protein: ASSSEFRTSGNTGELF

V gene: TRBV2
J gene: TRBJ1-6
CDR3 protein: ASSSGPGYNSPLH

V gene: TRBV18
J gene: TRBJ2-1
CDR3 protein: ASSPQRSDNEQF

V gene: TRBV19
J gene: TRBJ1-1
CDR3 protein: ASSALEGMGPEAF

V gene: TRBV6-1
J gene: TRBJ1-2
CDR3 protein: ASSERVYGYT